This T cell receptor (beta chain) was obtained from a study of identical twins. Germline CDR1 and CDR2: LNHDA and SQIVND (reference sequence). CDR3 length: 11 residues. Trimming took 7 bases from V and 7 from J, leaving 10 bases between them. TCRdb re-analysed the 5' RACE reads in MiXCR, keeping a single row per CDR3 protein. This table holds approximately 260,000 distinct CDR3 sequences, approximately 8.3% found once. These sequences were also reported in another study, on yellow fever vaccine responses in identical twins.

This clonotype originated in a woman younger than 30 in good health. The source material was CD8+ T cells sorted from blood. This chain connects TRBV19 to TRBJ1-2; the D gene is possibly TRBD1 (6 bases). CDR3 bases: TGTGCCAGTATGGGGGCCGCTGGCTACACCTTC. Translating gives CASMGAAGYTF.